These 14 T cell receptor beta chains were all obtained from the same sample, sequenced in a study of breast tumors, draining lymph nodes, adjacent tissues. From the multiplex PCR reads, TCRdb called clonotypes with MiXCR, one entry per CDR3 protein. Here the sample spans more than 20,000 distinct CDR3 sequences, around 50% being singletons. The sample taken for sequencing was breast tumor tissue. The receptors were sampled from a female donor with breast cancer. Some clones in this sample may be carry-over from other donors' samples.

The chain is built from TRBV7-6 and TRBJ1-2; TRBD1 might be the D (5 bases). Germline V CDR1 and CDR2: SGHVS, FNYEAQ. V was cut by 6 bases and J by 4 bases, with 15 bases left in between. The CDR3 has 14 residues. CDR3 region: CASRPDRTPYGYTF. The DNA for the CDR3 is TGTGCCAGCAGACCCGACAGAACGCCCTATGGCTACACCTTC.

The chain carries TRBV10-3 and TRBJ2-7, with D perhaps TRBD2 (6 bases). This CDR3 has 15 amino acids. CDR1 is ENHRY and CDR2 is SYGVKD in the germline V gene. Trimming pared 0 bases from V and 2 bases from J, leaving 11 bases between. The CDR3 reads CAISESSGPPYEQYF. The CDR3 coding sequence is TGTGCCATCAGTGAGTCTAGCGGACCCCCCTACGAGCAGTACTTC.

V and J are TRBV7-8 and TRBJ2-3; D not certain. CDR1 SGHVS and CDR2 FQNEAQ come from the germline V gene. The CDR3 has 14 amino acids. Trimming took off 3 bases at V and 2 bases at J, with 9 bases between the two ends. The CDR3 loop reads CASSFALATDTQYF. The CDR3 DNA follows: TGTGCCAGCAGCTTCGCTTTAGCCACAGATACGCAGTATTTT.

With respect to this clonotype: A read error may account for a junction end that differs from germline. The CDR3 DNA sequence: TGCAGTGTTGTAGGGGGAGAGACCCAGTCCTTC. Its translation is CSVVGGETQSF. V usage is TRBV20-1 and J usage is TRBJ2-5, with a possible D match to TRBD1 (6 bases). Germline V gene lookup returns CDR1 DFQATT and CDR2 SNEGSKA (reference sequence). The CDR3 spans 11 residues.

The chain joins TRBV9 to TRBJ1-6; no clear D. From germline, CDR1 is SGDLS and CDR2 YYNGEE. This CDR3 region has 14 residues. The germline V and J ends were trimmed by 2 bases and 4 bases, with 7 bases remaining between them. As DNA, the CDR3 is TGTGCCAGCAGCGTGGCAAGTTATAATTCACCCCTCCACTTT. Its translation: CASSVASYNSPLHF.

The V gene is TRBV5-1, the J gene TRBJ1-6; 8 positions match TRBD1. J lost 8 bases, V lost 5 bases, and 9 bases had no gene match. Germline CDR1 is SGHRS and CDR2 is YFSETQ. The CDR3 length is 15 residues. The CDR3 spells CASRGTTGGDSPLHF. CDR3 in DNA: TGCGCCAGCAGAGGTACTACAGGGGGAGATTCACCCCTCCACTTT.

The CDR3: CSARDTGTATTDTQYF. CDR3 nucleotides: TGCAGTGCTAGAGATACCGGGACAGCCACCACAGATACGCAGTATTTT. This chain uses TRBV20-1 with TRBJ2-3, with 7 bases matching TRBD1. The CDR3 loop spans 16 amino acids. V lost 0 bases to trimming and J lost 2 bases; unmatched junction nucleotides: 8. From germline, CDR1 is DFQATT and CDR2 SNEGSKA (reference sequence).

In its sample, this clonotype was seen many times. The V and J genes are TRBV27 and TRBJ2-1, with D tentatively TRBD1 or TRBD2 (6 bases each). CDR1 MNHEY and CDR2 SMNVEV come from the germline V gene (reference sequence). CDR3 size: 15 residues. V dropped 5 bases and J dropped 6 bases, with 17 bases sitting between them. CDR3 region: CASSLTRGLLNEQFF. The CDR3 nucleotides read TGTGCCAGCAGTCTAACTCGGGGGCTTCTCAATGAGCAGTTCTTC.

V and J are TRBV11-3 and TRBJ1-1; tentative D call: TRBD1 (5 bases). This CDR3 is 14 amino acids long. Germline assignment: CDR1 SGHNT and CDR2 YENEEA. V lost 1 base, J lost 7 bases, and 13 bases lay in between. CDR3 in amino acids: CASSLGGAGYEAFF. The CDR3 DNA sequence: TGTGCCAGCAGCTTAGGGGGCGCCGGGTATGAAGCTTTCTTT.

By frequency in the sample, this clonotype is medium-sized. V and J are TRBV3-1 and TRBJ1-6; D is undetermined. Trimming cost V 4 bases and J 9 bases, with 10 bases left between them. Germline lookup yields CDR1 LGHDT and CDR2 YNNKEL (reference sequence). The CDR3 loop spans 13 amino acids. CDR3 nucleotide sequence: TGTGCCAGCAGCCCTTGGGTTGGTTCACCCCTCCACTTT. The encoded protein is CASSPWVGSPLHF.

There are many counts of this clonotype. The rearrangement links TRBV6-2 or TRBV6-3 to TRBJ2-7, with 10 bases that match TRBD2. Per germline, CDR1 MNHEY and CDR2 SVGEGT. J was trimmed by 3 bases and V by 8 bases; bases with no gene match: 10. The CDR3 has 15 amino acids. The CDR3 here is CASQWIGLADYEQYF. The CDR3 DNA sequence: TGTGCCAGCCAGTGGATAGGACTAGCGGACTACGAGCAGTACTTC.

The CDR3 spells CASTNLAGFYEQYF. The CDR3 DNA reads TGTGCCAGCACCAATCTAGCGGGGTTCTACGAGCAGTACTTC. The V and J genes are TRBV5-8 and TRBJ2-7, with 9 bases that match TRBD2. The V and J ends lost 6 bases and 3 bases, in that order; junction bases with no gene match: 7. The germline V gene has CDR1 SGHTS and CDR2 YDEGEE. There are 14 residues in the CDR3. The complete variable domain, with remaining parts taken from reference TRBV5-8 and TRBJ2-7, reads EAGVTQSPTHLIKTRGQQATLRCSPISGHTSVYWYQQALGLGLQFLLWYDEGEERNRGNFPPRFSGRQFPNYSSELNVNALELEDSALYLCASTNLAGFYEQYFGPGTRLTVT.

This chain connects TRBV6-1 to TRBJ1-2; D uncertain. The CDR3 covers 13 residues. Trimming stripped 3 bases from V and 1 base from J, with 6 bases between. Looked up from germline, CDR1 is MNHNS and CDR2 is SASEGT. The CDR3 is CASSDRINYGYTF. The CDR3 DNA is TGTGCCAGCAGTGACAGGATTAACTATGGCTACACCTTC.

The table lists this clonotype with a few counts. The J gene is TRBJ2-5, the V gene TRBV11-2, with a tentative D call TRBD1 (6 bases). Germline-derived CDR1 and CDR2 are SGHAT and FQNNGV. V shed 8 bases and J shed 5 bases, with 12 bases lying between them. The CDR3 extends over 12 amino acids. The DNA of the CDR3 is TGTGCCAGCGGGGGCTGGGGGGAGACCCAGTACTTC. Protein: CASGGWGETQYF.